This T cell receptor (beta chain) was identified in a study of follicular helper T cells after annual influenza vaccination. The repertoire was sequenced with immunoSEQ multiplex PCR; TCRdb's copy has only in-frame clones and lacks some. The sample records approximately 2,500 clones, 75% to 85% being singletons. Time point given: 2015-2016 season, pre-vaccination. This CDR3 is 15 amino acids long. The sequencing used CXCR5+ CD38- circulating T follicular helper cells from blood, collected on the day of influenza vaccination. Regarding subset: circulating Tfh, non-naive CD4+CXCR5+PD-1+ (ICOS+CD38+ or ICOS-CD38-). The source is an adult who received the influenza vaccine. The J gene is TRBJ1-2, the V gene TRBV12-1. TRBV12-1 is assigned pseudogene status. The CDR3 sequence is CASSFLSDRGDGYTF. The CDR3 bases are TGTGCCAGCAGCTTTCTTTCCGACAGAGGGGATGGCTACACCTTC.